These 14 T cell receptor beta chains came from one sample sequenced in a study of regulatory T cells in long-lasting Graves disease. Indicated time point: newly diagnosed GD, antithyroid drugs for less than 3 months. PBMC-extracted RNA yielded the TCR library. Construction of the TCR beta libraries employed iRepertoire HTBI primers in conjunction with Arm-PCR of CDR3 regions. TCRdb reprocessed the multiplex PCR reads via MiXCR and lists one record per CDR3 protein. The top ten hold approximately 15% of the sample, which has 350,000 to 450,000 distinct CDR3 sequences, more than 12% seen once. A further study also used this sample, focusing on T cells in Graves' hyperthyroidism and ophthalmopathy.

The sample consisted of peripheral blood mononuclear cells (PBMCs), taken at new diagnosis, from a patient treated with antithyroid drugs. The origin of the receptors is a young woman with Graves disease.

This clonotype was recorded at least ten times. The chain recombines TRBV2 with TRBJ1-2; no clear D. The V end was cut by 6 bases, the J end by 6 bases, with 17 bases between. Germline CDR1 is SNHLY and CDR2 is FYNNEI. The CDR3 length is 14 residues. The CDR3 protein is CASRGVDTHHGYTF. The CDR3 nucleotides read TGTGCCAGCAGAGGAGTAGACACGCATCATGGCTACACCTTC.

The sample holds many counts of this clonotype. The genes are TRBV12-3 or TRBV12-4 and TRBJ2-1; TRBD2 aligns across 14 bases. The ends lost 2 bases at V and 5 bases at J; junction bases unmatched: 2. The CDR3 spans 16 residues. The CDR3 coding sequence is TGTGCCAGCAGTTTAAGACTAGCGGGAGGGAACAATGAGCAGTTCTTC. Translating it yields CASSLRLAGGNNEQFF.

This sequence joins TRBV10-3 and TRBJ2-2; D could derive from TRBD1 or TRBD2 (5 bases each). This CDR3 has 19 residues. Deletions cut 6 bases from V and 4 bases from J, with 27 bases between. CDR1 ENHRY and CDR2 SYGVKD come from the germline V gene. The CDR3 loop is CAISRASPGRLKSTGELFF. As DNA, the CDR3 is TGTGCCATCAGCAGAGCCTCCCCGGGGCGGCTGAAAAGCACCGGGGAGCTGTTTTTT.

This chain joins TRBV29-1 and TRBJ2-1, with D possibly TRBD1 on 5 matching bases. The germline V and J ends were trimmed by 5 bases and 2 bases, with 7 bases remaining between them. This CDR3 has 12 residues. Germline assignment: CDR1 SQVTM and CDR2 ANQGSEA. The DNA of the CDR3 is TGCAGCGTTAAGACAGCCTACAATGAGCAGTTCTTC. Its protein product is CSVKTAYNEQFF.

Comments on this clonotype: A far larger clone is a single base away, which makes a read error likely. The chain links TRBV28 to TRBJ2-1, with TRBD1 matching 8 bases. V lost 5 bases to trimming and J lost 10 bases; unmatched junction nucleotides: 10. Germline V gene data show CDR1 as MDHEN and CDR2 as SYDVKM. The length of the CDR3 is 14 residues. CDR3 coding DNA: TGTGCCAGCAGTCCCACCGGGACAGGCTACGAGCAGTTCTTC. Translated, it gives CASSPTGTGYEQFF. The whole variable domain, remainder taken from reference TRBV28 and TRBJ2-1, is DVKVTQSSRYLVKRTGEKVFLECVQDMDHENMFWYRQDPGLGLRLIYFSYDVKMKEKGDIPEGYSVSREKKERFSLILESASTNQTSMYLCASSPTGTGYEQFFGPGTRLTVL.

This clonotype was seen at least ten times. In DNA form, the CDR3 reads TGTGCCAGCAGTGAACGGGTTCAGCCCCAGCATTTT. Amino acid sequence: CASSERVQPQHF. The rearrangement links TRBV2 to TRBJ1-5, with D hard to call. The CDR3 extends over 12 amino acids. The germline V gene has CDR1 SNHLY and CDR2 FYNNEI. Trimming stripped 2 bases from V and 6 bases from J, with 5 bases between.

This clonotype has at least ten counts. The CDR3 loop is CASSLDLGGYGYTF. CDR3 nucleotide sequence: TGCGCCAGCAGCTTGGATCTGGGCGGCTATGGCTACACCTTC. The J gene is TRBJ1-2, the V gene TRBV5-1; unclear D gene. V lost 0 bases to trimming and J lost 4 bases, with 10 bases between them. The germline gives CDR1 SGHRS, CDR2 YFSETQ. The CDR3 loop spans 14 amino acids.

This clonotype was recorded at least ten times. The chain employs TRBV28 and TRBJ2-3; maybe TRBD1 (6 bases). V shed 2 bases and J shed 5 bases, with 8 bases lying between them. The germline gives CDR1 MDHEN, CDR2 SYDVKM. This CDR3 has 13 residues. For the CDR3, the DNA is TGTGCCAGCAGTTTAATCAGGGGAGATACGCAGTATTTT. Translated, it gives CASSLIRGDTQYF.

This clonotype has ten or more counts. The rearrangement uses TRBV3-1 and TRBJ1-6; D remains ambiguous. V lost 0 bases and J lost 9, with 6 bases in between. The CDR3 covers 13 residues. CDR1 LGHDT and CDR2 YNNKEL come from the germline V gene (reference sequence). Here the CDR3 DNA reads TGTGCCAGCAGCCAAGATCTGATTTCACCCCTCCACTTT. Translated, it gives CASSQDLISPLHF.

The V and J genes are TRBV20-1 and TRBJ1-2, with D maybe TRBD1 (5 bases). Germline loops: CDR1 DFQATT, CDR2 SNEGSKA (reference sequence). V lost 0 bases and J lost 8, with 19 bases in between. The CDR3 is 15 residues long. The CDR3 nucleotides are TGCAGTGCTAGAGATTATGGGACCCAAACGTCAGGCTACACCTTC. As protein: CSARDYGTQTSGYTF.

This clonotype was detected many times. CDR3 DNA: TGTGCCAGCAGTGAACAGTGGACGGCTAACACTGAAGCTTTCTTT. Protein sequence: CASSEQWTANTEAFF. The chain links TRBV6-1 to TRBJ1-1, with D uncertain. The V end lost 2 bases, the J end lost 2 bases, and 12 bases lay between the germline ends. The germline gives CDR1 MNHNS, CDR2 SASEGT. The CDR3 has 15 amino acids.

This clonotype came up a few times. This chain links TRBV4-2 with TRBJ2-3, with 7 nucleotides matching TRBD2. V shed 7 bases and J 2 bases; nucleotides not matched to a gene: 9. Germline V gives CDR1 LGHNA, CDR2 YNFKEQ. The CDR3 sequence is 15 residues long. The CDR3 region has the DNA TGTGCCAGCACTGAGGGAGCGGGATTCACAGATACGCAGTATTTT. It is translated as CASTEGAGFTDTQYF.

This clonotype came up a few times. The J gene is TRBJ2-1, the V gene TRBV2; TRBD1 matches at 7 bases. Germline V gives CDR1 SNHLY, CDR2 FYNNEI. V trimming: 9 bases; J trimming: 4 bases; junction bases outside the gene matches: 9. The CDR3 has 14 amino acids. CDR3 coding DNA: TGTGCCAGAACCGGGACAGAGAGTTACAATGAGCAGTTCTTC. Translation gives CARTGTESYNEQFF.

This clonotype has at least ten counts. This chain uses TRBV2 with TRBJ2-1, with a weak D call TRBD2 (6 bases). Per germline, CDR1 SNHLY and CDR2 FYNNEI. V shed 8 bases and J shed 0 bases, with 8 bases lying between them. The CDR3 sequence is 13 residues long. DNA of the CDR3: TGTGCCAGCTGGACTACCTCCTACAATGAGCAGTTCTTC. Its protein product is CASWTTSYNEQFF.